The 10 T cell receptor beta chains presented below share a single source sample, sequenced in a study of cytomegalovirus exposure and HLA in healthy donors. Both 60 Vbeta primers and 13 Jbeta primers went into the PCR. Here immunoSEQ multiplex PCR was the method, and the copy in TCRdb shows in-frame clones only, minus some. The sample has about 200,000 clones, around 79% seen once. What was sequenced was PBMCs. The receptors were gathered from a male donor in good health and CMV-seropositive.

This sequence joins TRBV7-3 and TRBJ2-7, with D tentatively TRBD2 (6 bases). The CDR3 consists of 16 residues. Trimming removed 0 bases at V and 8 bases at J, with 20 bases between. CDR1 is SGHTA and CDR2 is FQGTGA in the germline V gene. The DNA of the CDR3 is TGTGCCAGCAGCTTAACGCCGGTTCGCGGGACCAACAAGCAGTACTTC. Its translation: CASSLTPVRGTNKQYF.

The chain combines TRBV2 with TRBJ1-5; 12 bases line up with TRBD1. The ends lost 6 bases at V and 7 bases at J; junction bases unmatched: 7. The CDR3 length is 15 residues. The germline V gene has CDR1 SNHLY and CDR2 FYNNEI. CDR3 nucleotides: TGTGCCAGCAGCATACCGGGACAGGGGGCACAGCCCCAGCATTTT. Translation gives CASSIPGQGAQPQHF. The full variable domain, with the rest looked up from reference TRBV2 and TRBJ1-5, is EPEVTQTPSHQVTQMGQEVILRCVPISNHLYFYWYRQILGQKVEFLVSFYNNEISEKSEIFDDQFSVERPDGSNFTLKIRSTKLEDSAMYFCASSIPGQGAQPQHFGDGTRLSIL.

V usage is TRBV15 and J usage is TRBJ2-1, with 7 bases matching TRBD1. The CDR3 is made up of 19 amino acids. Trimming cost V 1 base and J 1 base; bases outside gene matches: 13. Looked up from germline, CDR1 is LNHNV and CDR2 is YYDKDF (reference sequence). The DNA of the CDR3 is TGTGCCACCAGCAGAGGGAGACAGGGAGCCCTCGGGTCCTACAATGAGCAGTTCTTC. Its translation: CATSRGRQGALGSYNEQFF.

The chain combines TRBV7-2 with TRBJ2-7, with D possibly matching TRBD2 (7 bases). Germline V gene data show CDR1 as SGHTA and CDR2 as FQGNSA. Between the trimmed V and J ends, which lost 5 bases and 5 bases, there was a span of 19 bases. This CDR3 spans 15 amino acids. CDR3 residues: CASSAQGGGTHEQYF. CDR3 coding DNA: TGTGCCAGCAGCGCCCAAGGGGGGGGTACACACGAGCAGTACTTC.

V is TRBV18 and J is TRBJ2-5, with D hard to call. In germline, CDR1 is KGHSH, CDR2 LQKENI. The CDR3 length is 15 residues. Trimming pared 3 bases from V and 1 base from J, leaving 12 bases between. The CDR3 region has the DNA TGTGCCAGCTCACCGCCACGTTCAGGCCAAGAGACCCAGTACTTC. The encoded protein is CASSPPRSGQETQYF.

This chain uses TRBV15 with TRBJ1-1; D perhaps matches TRBD1 (5 bases). The CDR3 is made up of 16 amino acids. Germline V gives CDR1 LNHNV, CDR2 YYDKDF (reference sequence). V was cut by 0 bases and J by 3 bases, with 14 bases left in between. This CDR3 is CATSRERQILDTEAFF. CDR3 nucleotide sequence: TGTGCCACCAGCAGAGAACGACAGATTTTGGACACTGAAGCTTTCTTT.

CDR3 residues: CASSESNSPLHF. DNA for the CDR3: TGTGCCAGCAGCGAGAGTAATTCACCCCTCCACTTT. The chain has TRBV9 and TRBJ1-6; D ambiguous. Germline V gene data show CDR1 as SGDLS and CDR2 as YYNGEE. The V and J ends lost 3 bases and 6 bases respectively, with 4 bases between them. The CDR3 loop spans 12 amino acids.

In this sample, this clone turned up a few times. V usage is TRBV7-8 and J usage is TRBJ2-4, with a possible D match to TRBD1 (5 bases). Trimming shortened V by 2 bases and J by 7 bases, and 18 bases separated the two germline ends. This CDR3 is 16 amino acids long. CDR1 is SGHVS, CDR2 FQNEAQ, per germline. DNA of the CDR3: TGTGCCAGCAGCTTATTGGTCACAGGCCCCGGGAACATTCAGTACTTC. This sequence encodes CASSLLVTGPGNIQYF.

V and J are TRBV11-3 and TRBJ2-2, with a tentative D call TRBD1 (6 bases). From germline, CDR1 is SGHNT and CDR2 YENEEA. Trimming took off 5 bases at V and 4 bases at J, with 11 bases between the two ends. There are 14 residues in the CDR3. Here the CDR3 DNA reads TGTGCCAGCAGCCTTCAGGGGACCACCGGGGAGCTGTTTTTT. This translates into CASSLQGTTGELFF.

The V call is TRBV9, the J call TRBJ1-1, with D perhaps TRBD1 (6 bases). Trimming took 0 bases from V and 7 from J, leaving 13 bases between them. CDR3 length: 14 amino acids. Germline values: CDR1 SGDLS, CDR2 YYNGEE. The CDR3 protein is CASSVGTVIGEAFF. CDR3 DNA: TGTGCCAGCAGCGTAGGGACAGTCATCGGTGAAGCTTTCTTT.